These 22 T cell receptor beta chains were sequenced from one sample in a study of blood T cell repertoires in COVID-19. The repertoire was sequenced with immunoSEQ multiplex PCR; TCRdb's copy has only in-frame clones and lacks some. The sample carries roughly 500,000 clones, 70% to 90% recorded once. Sequenced material: PBMCs or T cells enriched from blood (not recorded which). Receptors were obtained from a woman in her 40s who had recovered from COVID-19.

The CDR3 protein is CASSPDRDHNEQFF. Here the CDR3 DNA reads TGTGCCAGCAGCCCGGACAGGGATCACAATGAGCAGTTCTTC. The V call is TRBV7-2, the J call TRBJ2-1; the match to TRBD1 covers 8 bases. Germline CDR1 is SGHTA and CDR2 is FQGNSA. This CDR3 is built from 14 residues. Trimming at V came to 5 bases and at J to 5 bases, leaving 5 bases not matched to a gene. The entire variable domain, with the rest obtained from reference TRBV7-2 and TRBJ2-1, is as follows: GAGVSQSPSNKVTEKGKDVELRCDPISGHTALYWYRQSLGQGLEFLIYFQGNSAPDKSGLPSDRFSAERTGGSVSTLTIQRTQQEDSAVYLCASSPDRDHNEQFFGPGTRLTVL.

In DNA, the CDR3 is TGTGCCAGCAGCCGATCTACCGGGACAGCCCGAAACACTGAAGCTTTCTTT. As protein: CASSRSTGTARNTEAFF. The V gene is TRBV7-9, the J gene TRBJ1-1; the match to TRBD1 covers 7 bases. CDR1 SEHNR and CDR2 FQNEAQ come from the germline V gene (reference sequence). V lost 5 bases, J lost 2 bases, and 14 bases stayed unmatched. The CDR3 runs to 17 residues.

The gene calls are TRBV6-2 or TRBV6-3 and TRBJ2-7; 15 nucleotides line up with TRBD2. CDR3 length: 16 residues. The trim removed 4 bases at V and 5 bases at J, leaving 6 bases unmatched. Germline CDR1 is MNHEY and CDR2 is SVGEGT. CDR3 DNA sequence: TGTGCCAGCAGTTCGGGACTAGCGGGAGGAGGGAACGAGCAGTACTTC. Its protein is CASSSGLAGGGNEQYF.

This clone occurred a few times. J is TRBJ1-1 and V is TRBV6-2 or TRBV6-3; D perhaps matches TRBD1 (6 bases). The CDR3 sequence is 13 residues long. Trimming removed 6 bases from V and 4 bases from J, with 12 bases in between. Germline V gene sequence: CDR1 MNHEY, CDR2 SVGEGT. The CDR3: CASRPTGPTEAFF. In DNA form, the CDR3 reads TGTGCCAGCAGACCTACAGGGCCCACTGAAGCTTTCTTT.

V gene TRBV4-3 combines with J gene TRBJ1-5, with TRBD1 matching over 10 bases. V shed 1 base and J 5 bases; nucleotides not matched to a gene: 2. The germline CDR1 and CDR2 sequences are LGHNA and YSLEER. The CDR3 is 15 residues long. CDR3 amino acids: CASSQATGGYQPQHF. In DNA, the CDR3 is TGCGCCAGCAGCCAAGCGACAGGGGGCTATCAGCCCCAGCATTTT.

The rearrangement uses TRBV6-1 and TRBJ1-5; TRBD1 matches at 9 bases. The CDR3 consists of 16 residues. Germline CDR1 reads MNHNS; CDR2 reads SASEGT. J gave up 6 bases and V 3 bases, and 9 bases lay outside the gene matches. The CDR3 sequence: CASSDQQGAIGQPQHF. Here the CDR3 DNA reads TGTGCCAGCAGTGACCAACAGGGGGCTATAGGTCAGCCCCAGCATTTT.

The J gene is TRBJ2-2, the V gene TRBV7-8; D perhaps matches TRBD1 (5 bases). V lost 3 bases and J 0 bases, leaving 8 bases between the germline ends. The CDR3 sequence is 15 residues long. CDR1 is SGHVS and CDR2 is FQNEAQ in the germline V gene. CDR3 coding DNA: TGTGCCAGCAGCTTGGGGCTACCGAACACCGGGGAGCTGTTTTTT. It yields the protein CASSLGLPNTGELFF. Full variable domain (rest looked up from reference TRBV7-8 and TRBJ2-2): GAGVSQSPRYKVAKRGQDVALRCDPISGHVSLFWYQQALGQGPEFLTYFQNEAQLDKSGLPSDRFFAERPEGSVSTLKIQRTQQEDSAVYLCASSLGLPNTGELFFGEGSRLTVL.

The chain couples TRBV12-3 or TRBV12-4 to TRBJ1-2; TRBD1 aligns across 7 bases. V shed 1 base, J shed 8 bases, and the junction held 4 bases outside the gene matches. The CDR3 totals 13 residues. The CDR3 nucleotides read TGTGCCAGCAGTTTAGGTGGGACAGACGGCTACACCTTC. This translates into CASSLGGTDGYTF.

V and J are TRBV29-1 and TRBJ1-1, with 10 positions matching TRBD1. Trimming removed 4 bases from V and 0 bases from J; junction bases left unmatched: 5. The CDR3 contains 15 residues. Per germline, CDR1 SQVTM and CDR2 ANQGSEA. The CDR3 DNA is TGCAGCGTTGCAGACAGGGGGCGGATGAACACTGAAGCTTTCTTT. This gives the protein CSVADRGRMNTEAFF.

This clone was seen just once. The chain combines TRBV27 with TRBJ1-2; D is perhaps TRBD1 (6 bases). Trimming cost V 5 bases and J 4 bases, with 17 bases left between them. Germline V gene data show CDR1 as MNHEY and CDR2 as SMNVEV (reference sequence). CDR3 size: 15 residues. CDR3 coding DNA: TGTGCCAGCAGTCCTCCCAGGGGATTAGGCTATGGCTACACCTTC. Protein: CASSPPRGLGYGYTF.

The V gene is TRBV9, the J gene TRBJ1-5; D is unresolved. CDR3 size: 15 residues. Trimming shortened V by 0 bases and J by 0 bases, and 7 bases separated the two germline ends. Looked up from germline, CDR1 is SGDLS and CDR2 is YYNGEE. The CDR3: CASSVGGISNQPQHF. The CDR3 DNA reads TGTGCCAGCAGCGTAGGAGGGATTAGCAATCAGCCCCAGCATTTT.

The chain carries TRBV5-8 and TRBJ1-3; 7 bases align to TRBD1. The CDR3 covers 16 residues. Germline assignment: CDR1 SGHTS and CDR2 YDEGEE. The junction had 7 bases not matched to a gene; V was cut back by 4 bases and J by 0 bases. CDR3 residues: CASSGGQESSGNTIYF. Here the CDR3 DNA reads TGTGCCAGCAGCGGCGGACAGGAGAGCTCTGGAAACACCATATATTTT.

The V and J genes are TRBV20-1 and TRBJ1-1; 10 bases are shared with TRBD1. The CDR3 has 11 amino acids. CDR1 is DFQATT, CDR2 SNEGSKA, per germline (reference sequence). CDR3 nucleotide sequence: TGCAGCAGAGACAGGGGGCATGAAGCTTTCTTT. It is translated as CSRDRGHEAFF.

This rearrangement joins TRBV5-6 to TRBJ1-4, with 9 nucleotides matching TRBD1. This CDR3 has 15 amino acids. V shed 3 bases, J shed 5 bases, and the junction held 5 bases outside the gene matches. CDR1 and CDR2 (germline): SGHDT, YYEEEE. The CDR3 sequence is CASSSPTGGNEKLFF. The CDR3 DNA reads TGTGCCAGCAGCTCCCCGACAGGGGGAAATGAAAAACTGTTTTTT.

The chain employs TRBV18 and TRBJ1-5; 8 bases map to TRBD1. The CDR3 is 15 residues long. The germline V gene encodes CDR1 KGHSH and CDR2 LQKENI. The junction had 6 bases not matched to a gene; V was cut back by 5 bases and J by 3 bases. The DNA for the CDR3 is TGTGCCAGCTCAACGGGACAGGTTGACAATCAGCCCCAGCATTTT. Residues: CASSTGQVDNQPQHF.

J is TRBJ2-5 and V is TRBV18; no clear D. The CDR3 has 13 amino acids. V dropped 3 bases and J dropped 2 bases, with 7 bases sitting between them. CDR1 and CDR2 (germline): KGHSH, LQKENI. The CDR3, as DNA: TGTGCCAGCTCACCCACGGTTCAAGAGACCCAGTACTTC. It is translated as CASSPTVQETQYF.

The rearrangement uses TRBV5-1 and TRBJ2-6; D call uncertain. Germline V gene lookup returns CDR1 SGHRS and CDR2 YFSETQ. V was trimmed by 4 bases and J by 1 base, leaving 3 bases between them. The CDR3 sequence is 13 residues long. CDR3 in amino acids: CASSVSGANVLTF. CDR3 nucleotide sequence: TGCGCCAGCAGCGTATCTGGGGCCAACGTCCTGACTTTC.

This clone came up once. This chain uses TRBV18 with TRBJ1-2; 7 bases fit TRBD1. The CDR3 contains 13 residues. Per germline, CDR1 KGHSH and CDR2 LQKENI. The V and J ends lost 6 bases and 6 bases, in that order; junction bases with no gene match: 7. CDR3 sequence (DNA): TGTGCCAGCTCCTCCAGGGGGGCCGATGGCTACACCTTC. It translates to CASSSRGADGYTF. The entire variable domain, with the rest obtained from reference TRBV18 and TRBJ1-2, is as follows: NAGVMQNPRHLVRRRGQEARLRCSPMKGHSHVYWYRQLPEEGLKFMVYLQKENIIDESGMPKERFSAEFPKEGPSILRIQQVVRGDSAAYFCASSSRGADGYTFGSGTRLTVV.

The chain links TRBV25-1 to TRBJ1-2; D not certain. Trimming took off 4 bases at V and 4 bases at J, with 13 bases between the two ends. This CDR3 region has 14 residues. From germline, CDR1 is MGHDK and CDR2 SYGVNS. The CDR3 sequence: CASSVSGGLYGYTF. CDR3 bases: TGTGCCAGCAGTGTTTCAGGCGGACTCTATGGCTACACCTTC.

The V and J genes are TRBV11-3 and TRBJ2-7; 8 bases map to TRBD1. CDR1 SGHNT and CDR2 YENEEA come from the germline V gene. This CDR3 is 14 amino acids long. V was clipped by 5 bases and J by 1 base; unmatched bases: 4. For the CDR3, the DNA is TGTGCCAGCAGCCACCGGGACAGGTCCTACGAGCAGTACTTC. Its protein is CASSHRDRSYEQYF.

The rearrangement joins TRBV7-2 to TRBJ1-5; D might be TRBD1 (6 bases). The CDR3 contains 13 residues. V was pared by 5 bases and J by 7 bases, with 12 bases between. CDR1 and CDR2 (germline): SGHTA, FQGNSA. The CDR3 DNA reads as TGTGCCAGCAGCACCCGGACAGTGCAGCCCCAGCATTTT. Translated, it gives CASSTRTVQPQHF.

CDR3 bases: TGTGCCAGCAGCCCATCAGAAGAGCAGGGTCTCGGAAAACTGTTTTTT. Its translation is CASSPSEEQGLGKLFF. This chain connects TRBV9 to TRBJ1-4, with D perhaps matching TRBD1 (5 bases). This CDR3 region has 16 residues. V gave up 4 bases and J gave up 10 bases, with 23 bases separating them. Germline V CDR1 and CDR2: SGDLS, YYNGEE.